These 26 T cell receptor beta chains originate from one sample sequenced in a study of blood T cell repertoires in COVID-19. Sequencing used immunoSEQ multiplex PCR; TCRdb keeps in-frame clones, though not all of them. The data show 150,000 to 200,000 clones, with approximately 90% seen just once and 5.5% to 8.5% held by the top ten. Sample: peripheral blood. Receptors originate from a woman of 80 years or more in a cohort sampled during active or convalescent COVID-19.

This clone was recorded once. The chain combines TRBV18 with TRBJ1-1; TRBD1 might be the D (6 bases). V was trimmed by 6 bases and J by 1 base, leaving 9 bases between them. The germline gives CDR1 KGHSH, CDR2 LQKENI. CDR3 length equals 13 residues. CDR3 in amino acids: CASSRDKNTEAFF. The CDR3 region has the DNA TGTGCCAGCTCCCGGGACAAGAACACTGAAGCTTTCTTT.

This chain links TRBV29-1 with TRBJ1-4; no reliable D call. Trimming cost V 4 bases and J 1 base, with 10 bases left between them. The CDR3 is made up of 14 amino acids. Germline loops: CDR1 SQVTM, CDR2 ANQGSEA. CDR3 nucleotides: TGCAGCGTTGCCCGGGGAGGAACTAATGAAAAACTGTTTTTT. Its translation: CSVARGGTNEKLFF.

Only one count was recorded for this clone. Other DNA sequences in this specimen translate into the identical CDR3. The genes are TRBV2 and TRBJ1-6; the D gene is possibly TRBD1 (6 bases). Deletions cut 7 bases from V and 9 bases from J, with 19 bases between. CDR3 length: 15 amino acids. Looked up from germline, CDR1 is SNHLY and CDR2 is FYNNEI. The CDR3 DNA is TGTGCCAGCAATGGGGGCCTGGGGGGGGGTTCACCCCTCCACTTT. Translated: CASNGGLGGGSPLHF.

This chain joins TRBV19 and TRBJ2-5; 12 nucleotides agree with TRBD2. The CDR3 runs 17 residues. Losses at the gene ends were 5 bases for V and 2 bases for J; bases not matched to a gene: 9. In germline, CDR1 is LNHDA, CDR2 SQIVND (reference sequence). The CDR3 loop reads CASSSPSGGARQETQYF. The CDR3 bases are TGTGCCAGTAGTTCACCTAGCGGGGGGGCGAGACAAGAGACCCAGTACTTC.

The CDR3 reads CASSLARGFQETQYF. CDR3 DNA sequence: TGTGCCAGCAGCTTGGCCAGGGGGTTCCAAGAGACCCAGTACTTC. The chain carries TRBV11-2 and TRBJ2-5; 7 nucleotides align to TRBD1. CDR1 and CDR2 from the germline V gene are SGHAT and FQNNGV. Trimming removed 3 bases from V and 1 base from J; junction bases left unmatched: 5. The CDR3 contains 15 residues.

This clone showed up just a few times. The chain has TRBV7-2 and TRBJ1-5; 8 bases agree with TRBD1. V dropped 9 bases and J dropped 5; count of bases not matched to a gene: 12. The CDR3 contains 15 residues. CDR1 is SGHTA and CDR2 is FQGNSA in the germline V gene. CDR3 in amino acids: CASQGRTGSDQPQHF. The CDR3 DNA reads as TGTGCCAGTCAGGGAAGGACAGGGTCGGATCAGCCCCAGCATTTT.

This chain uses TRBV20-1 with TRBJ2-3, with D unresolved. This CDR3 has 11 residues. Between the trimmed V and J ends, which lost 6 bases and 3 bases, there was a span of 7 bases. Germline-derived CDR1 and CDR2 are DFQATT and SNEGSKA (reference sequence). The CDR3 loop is CSAEVTDTQYF. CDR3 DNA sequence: TGCAGTGCAGAGGTTACAGATACGCAGTATTTT.

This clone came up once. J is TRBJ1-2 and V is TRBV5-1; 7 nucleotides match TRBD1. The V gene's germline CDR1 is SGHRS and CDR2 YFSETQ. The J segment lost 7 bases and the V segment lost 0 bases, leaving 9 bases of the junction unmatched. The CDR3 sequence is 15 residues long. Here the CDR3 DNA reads TGCGCCAGCAGCTTGGGACAGGGAGCCGGGATTGGCTACACCTTC. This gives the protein CASSLGQGAGIGYTF.

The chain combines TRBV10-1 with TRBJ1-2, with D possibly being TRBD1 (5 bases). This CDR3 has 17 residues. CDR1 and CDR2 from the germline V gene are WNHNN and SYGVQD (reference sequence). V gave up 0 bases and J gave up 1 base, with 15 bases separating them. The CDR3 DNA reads TGCGCCAGCAGTGAGTCTGGACGGGGGGATCTTAACTATGGCTACACCTTC. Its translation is CASSESGRGDLNYGYTF.

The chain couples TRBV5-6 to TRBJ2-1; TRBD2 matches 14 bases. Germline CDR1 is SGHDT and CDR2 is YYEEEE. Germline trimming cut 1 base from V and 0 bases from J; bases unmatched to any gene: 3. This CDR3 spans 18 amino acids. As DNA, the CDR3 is TGTGCCAGCAGCTTGAGGACTAGCGGGAGGCCCTCCTACAATGAGCAGTTCTTC. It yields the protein CASSLRTSGRPSYNEQFF.

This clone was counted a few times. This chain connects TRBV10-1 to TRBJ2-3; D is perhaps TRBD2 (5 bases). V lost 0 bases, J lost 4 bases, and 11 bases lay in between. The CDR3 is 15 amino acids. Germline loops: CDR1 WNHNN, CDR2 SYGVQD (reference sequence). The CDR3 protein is CASSESSAAADTQYF. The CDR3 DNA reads TGCGCCAGCAGTGAGTCTTCAGCGGCCGCAGATACGCAGTATTTT.

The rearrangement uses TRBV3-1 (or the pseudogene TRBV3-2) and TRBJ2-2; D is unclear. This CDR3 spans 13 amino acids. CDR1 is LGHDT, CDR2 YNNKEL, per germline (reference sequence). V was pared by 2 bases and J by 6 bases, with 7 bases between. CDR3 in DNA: TGTGCCAGCAGCCAAAACCGGGCCGGGGAGCTGTTTTTT. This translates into CASSQNRAGELFF.

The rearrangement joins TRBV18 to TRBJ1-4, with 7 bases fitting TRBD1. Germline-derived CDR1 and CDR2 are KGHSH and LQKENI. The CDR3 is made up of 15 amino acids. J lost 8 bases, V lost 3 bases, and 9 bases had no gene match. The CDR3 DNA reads TGTGCCAGCTCACCCGAGACATTAGGGGGCGAAAAACTGTTTTTT. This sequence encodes CASSPETLGGEKLFF.

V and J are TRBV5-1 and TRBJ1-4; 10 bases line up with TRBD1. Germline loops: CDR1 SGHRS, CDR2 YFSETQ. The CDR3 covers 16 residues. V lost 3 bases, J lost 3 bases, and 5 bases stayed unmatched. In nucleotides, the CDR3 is TGCGCCAGCAGCTCGACAGGGGGCAGAGCTAATGAAAAACTGTTTTTT. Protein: CASSSTGGRANEKLFF. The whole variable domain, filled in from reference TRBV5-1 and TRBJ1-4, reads KAGVTQTPRYLIKTRGQQVTLSCSPISGHRSVSWYQQTPGQGLQFLFEYFSETQRNKGNFPGRFSGRQFSNSRSEMNVSTLELGDSALYLCASSSTGGRANEKLFFGSGTQLSVL.

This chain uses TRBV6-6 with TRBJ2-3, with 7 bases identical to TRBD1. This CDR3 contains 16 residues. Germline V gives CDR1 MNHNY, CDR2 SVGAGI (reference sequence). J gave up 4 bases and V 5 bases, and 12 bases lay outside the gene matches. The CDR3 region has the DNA TGTGCCAGCAGTCAAGGGGGCCCACCTTTCGCAGATACGCAGTATTTT. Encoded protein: CASSQGGPPFADTQYF.

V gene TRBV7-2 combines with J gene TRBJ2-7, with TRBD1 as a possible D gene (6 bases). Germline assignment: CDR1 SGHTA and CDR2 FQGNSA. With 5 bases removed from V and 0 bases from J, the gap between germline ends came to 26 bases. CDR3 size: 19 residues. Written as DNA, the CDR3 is TGTGCCAGCAGCCCTACAGGAAGAACCACAGGGTTGATCTCCTACGAGCAGTACTTC. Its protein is CASSPTGRTTGLISYEQYF.

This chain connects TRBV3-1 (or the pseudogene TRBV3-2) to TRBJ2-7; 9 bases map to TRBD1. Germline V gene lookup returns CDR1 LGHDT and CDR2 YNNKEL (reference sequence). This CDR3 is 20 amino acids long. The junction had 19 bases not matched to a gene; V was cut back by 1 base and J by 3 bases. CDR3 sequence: CASSQVGGQGRTVRCYEQYF. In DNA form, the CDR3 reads TGTGCCAGCAGCCAAGTCGGGGGACAGGGAAGGACGGTTCGCTGCTACGAGCAGTACTTC.

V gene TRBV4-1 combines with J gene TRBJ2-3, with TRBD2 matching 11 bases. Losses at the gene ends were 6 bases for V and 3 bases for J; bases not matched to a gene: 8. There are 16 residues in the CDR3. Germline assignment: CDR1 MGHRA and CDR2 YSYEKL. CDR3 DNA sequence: TGCGCCAGCAGGACTTTAGCGGGGGGGCGGACAGATACGCAGTATTTT. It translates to CASRTLAGGRTDTQYF.

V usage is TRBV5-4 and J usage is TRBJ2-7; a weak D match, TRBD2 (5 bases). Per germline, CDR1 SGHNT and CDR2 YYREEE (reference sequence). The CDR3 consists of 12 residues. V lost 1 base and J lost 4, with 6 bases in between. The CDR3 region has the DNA TGTGCCAGCAGCTTGACGGGGTACGAGCAGTACGTC. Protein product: CASSLTGYEQYV.

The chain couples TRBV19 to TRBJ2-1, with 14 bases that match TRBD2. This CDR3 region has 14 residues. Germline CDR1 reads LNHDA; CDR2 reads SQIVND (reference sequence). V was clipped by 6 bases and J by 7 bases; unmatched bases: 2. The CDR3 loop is CASSGTSGRNEQFF. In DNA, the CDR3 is TGTGCCAGTAGCGGGACTAGCGGGAGAAATGAGCAGTTCTTC.

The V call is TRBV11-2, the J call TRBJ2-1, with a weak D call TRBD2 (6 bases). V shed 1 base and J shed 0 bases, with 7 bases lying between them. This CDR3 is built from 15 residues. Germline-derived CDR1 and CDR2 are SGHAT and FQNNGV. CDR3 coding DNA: TGTGCCAGCAGCTTAGGACTAGGCTCCTACAATGAGCAGTTCTTC. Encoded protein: CASSLGLGSYNEQFF.

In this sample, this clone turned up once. The chain's CDR3 is CASSSPSRGAFKETQYF. In DNA, the CDR3 is TGTGCCAGCAGTTCCCCGTCCCGCGGGGCCTTTAAAGAGACCCAGTACTTC. This chain joins TRBV28 and TRBJ2-5; a possible D gene is TRBD2 (6 bases). CDR1 and CDR2 (germline): MDHEN, SYDVKM. Between the trimmed V and J ends, which lost 4 bases and 3 bases, there was a span of 21 bases. The CDR3 has 17 residues.

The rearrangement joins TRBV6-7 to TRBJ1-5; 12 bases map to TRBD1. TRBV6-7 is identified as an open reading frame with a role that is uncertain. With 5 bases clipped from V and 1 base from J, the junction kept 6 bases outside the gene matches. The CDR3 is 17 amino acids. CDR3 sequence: CASSGTGGGLSNQPQHF. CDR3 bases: TGTGCCAGCAGTGGGACAGGGGGCGGATTAAGCAATCAGCCCCAGCATTTT.

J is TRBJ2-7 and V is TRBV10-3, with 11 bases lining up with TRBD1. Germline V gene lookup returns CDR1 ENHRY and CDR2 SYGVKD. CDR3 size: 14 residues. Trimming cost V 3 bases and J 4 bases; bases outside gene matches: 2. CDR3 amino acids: CAISDGTGGYEQYF. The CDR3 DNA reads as TGTGCCATCAGTGATGGGACAGGGGGTTACGAGCAGTACTTC.

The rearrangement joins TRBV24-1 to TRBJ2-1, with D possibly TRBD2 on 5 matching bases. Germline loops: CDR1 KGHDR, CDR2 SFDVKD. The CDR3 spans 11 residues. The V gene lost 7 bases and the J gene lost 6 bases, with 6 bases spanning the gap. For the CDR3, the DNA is TGTGCCACCAGGGACTCCAATGAGCAGTTCTTC. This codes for CATRDSNEQFF.

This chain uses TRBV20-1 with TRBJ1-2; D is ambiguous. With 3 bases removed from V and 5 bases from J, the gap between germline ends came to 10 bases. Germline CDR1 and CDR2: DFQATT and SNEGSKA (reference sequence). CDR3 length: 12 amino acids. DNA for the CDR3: TGCAGTGCTAGTAATCCCGGGTATGGCTACACCTTC. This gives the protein CSASNPGYGYTF.